This T cell receptor beta chain was captured in a study of shared clonotypes between healthy human individuals (dated by TCRdb to 2020 to 2021). Describing the broader study: Two women and a few men aged 18 to 49 years were included in the cohort. Per donor, three plates each were used for CD4 naive and CD4 memory, two for CD8 naive, and one for CD8 memory. The study deeply sequenced blood TCR repertoires of 5 or 6 healthy adults to estimate repertoire size and the extent of clonotype sharing between individuals. To increase sequencing depth and limit assay-specific biases, TCR repertoire library preparation and sequencing were carried out by different laboratories using diverse techniques. Between about 0.8 and 8.9 billion PBMCs per donor were obtained by leukapheresis. Broad study findings and their caveats: Because the study included a small number of donors, the genetic and exposure-history diversity represented was limited. Incomplete sequencing was indicated by rarefaction of sorted-subset datasets, despite the large sequencing depth. Pairwise subsampling indicated that sequencing depth was expected to affect the degree of clonotype sharing among donors. Compared with non-shared clonotypes, the clonotypes found in all four sorted-subset donors had higher generation probabilities. Only blood was sampled, and tissue TCR repertoires likely differ from those in blood. Larger estimated clonotype richness was generally found for naive subsets than for memory subsets. Across a handful of donors, 4.5% to 6.5% of naive CD4, approximately 3.6% of naive CD8, about 2% of memory CD4, and approximately 0.4% of memory CD8 clonotypes were shared.

To note about this clone: Its antigen is still unknown. Base qualities are not provided; no much larger clone lies one nucleotide away.

TCR CDR3 regions were amplified from genomic DNA by multiplex PCR using the deep immunoSEQ assay. For each cell subset, the extracted genomic DNA was distributed evenly across all wells of several immunoSEQ 96-well plates, and each plate served as one replicate. For sorted subsets, each replicate PCR was loaded with roughly 190 ng genomic DNA, equivalent to 25,000 to 30,000 T cell genomes. Purified libraries were quantified with a Qubit 3.0 fluorometer, sized on a Bioanalyzer 2100, and re-quantified with the KAPA Library Quantification kit. A separate single-read 150-cycle Illumina NextSeq 550 flow cell was used to sequence each immunoSEQ 96-well plate. In the paper's pipeline: The immunoSEQ output contained only junctional sequences without quality scores, so filtering could not match that applied to full-length reads. Sequences were annotated with PyIR, a Python wrapper for IgBLAST v1.9, using IMGT germline references to assign V/J genes and CDR3. Reads were removed for weak V/J assignments (E-value above 1e-6), missing CDR3, stop codons, out-of-frame junctions, or ambiguous translated residues. V3J clonotypes were defined as sequences sharing an identical inferred V gene, J gene, and CDR3 amino acid sequence. The percentage overlap between two repertoires was calculated by dividing the number of shared unique clonotypes by the size of the smaller repertoire. Richness of each repertoire was evaluated using RTK rarefaction, the Chao1 estimator, and Recon v2.1 estimates of unobserved clonotypes. Generation probabilities for all TCRbeta clonotypes obtained by the gDNA method from several donors were computed using OLGA. TCRdb took over this immuneACCESS table, retaining in-frame rearrangements with V and J assigned. Such tables are incomplete; in checked studies, under half of the missing clones stem from an unresolved V gene, and the remainder is unexplained. That table furnishes V, J and clone size, whereas the DNA furnished D and trimming. The sample has hundreds of thousands of clones on record, roughly 98% of them singletons. The biggest ten clones account for more than 0.3% of the sample.

CDR1 and CDR2, per the germline V gene, are SGDLS and YYNGEE. The CDR3 contains 18 residues, cysteine and phenylalanine counted. Only the CDR3 DNA is retained, 54 bases long and in frame from the first base. V is reduced by 4 bases and J by 1 base, leaving a spacing of 23 bases between them. CD8 naive samples were obtained by positive selection for CCR7 among CD45RO-negative cells, yielding a CD45RA+CCR7+ population from which TemRA cells were excluded. The donors were healthy, HIV-negative adults with no recently reported acute infections or vaccinations. Every donor was a Caucasian adult living in Nashville, Tennessee, USA. After blood collection by leukapheresis, PBMCs were isolated using Ficoll-Histopaque density gradient centrifugation and then cryopreserved in the vapor phase of liquid nitrogen. Purity and quantity of every magnetically sorted T cell population were checked by analytical flow cytometry. From each sorted fraction, genomic DNA was isolated and quantified by UV absorbance on a Nanodrop 2000c.

Recombination linked TRBV9 to TRBJ1-1, with the D gene not confidently named. This sequence originates from a man between 25 and 39 years old in good health. Sequenced: naive CD8+ T cells sorted from blood. Taken with the paper, the label for cell subset or site translates to: CD45RA+CCR7+. CDR3 protein: CASSSGLGTGSSNTEAFF. The nucleotide sequence reads as follows: TGTGCCAGCAGCTCCGGATTGGGTACGGGTAGCTCGAACACTGAAGCTTTCTTT.